Sequencing of this T cell receptor (beta chain) was carried out in a study of shared clonotypes between healthy human individuals. With regard to this clone: No antigen is known for it. A junction end diverges from the germline sequence, so it may reflect a read error.

Study-wide results and caveats: Depth was large, yet rarefaction showed that sorted-subset sequencing was incomplete.

CD45RO-negative, CCR7-selected cells formed the naive CD8 fraction, which excluded terminally differentiated effector memory CD45RA+ cells. The CDR3 consists of 15 residues. The germline V gene encodes CDR1 SSHAT and CDR2 FNYEAQ (reference sequence). The data were produced by immunoSEQ multiplex PCR, yet TCRdb's version contains in-frame clones alone and is incomplete. The data hold around 2,100,000 clones, with about 95% observed a single time. Input material: naive CD8+ T cells sorted from blood. The sequence derives from a man younger than 30 in good health. The chain has TRBV7-7 and TRBJ2-1; D uncertain. This chain's CDR3 is CASSLALSAYNEQFF. The CDR3 DNA reads TGTGCTAGCAGCTTAGCTTTGTCAGCTTACAATGAGCAGTTCTTC.